These 9 T cell receptor beta chains share one sample of origin, sequenced in a study of beta chain features in type 1 diabetes. The isolated RNA, all of it, was reverse transcribed, so expressed TCRB transcripts were what got sequenced. The repertoire was sequenced with immunoSEQ multiplex PCR; TCRdb's copy has only in-frame clones and lacks some. In the table there are a few hundred thousand clones, around 9.6% of which are singletons. The source material was naive CD4+ T cells from blood. Receptors were obtained from a woman aged 18-29 years in good health.

The V call is TRBV5-1, the J call TRBJ2-7; 11 nucleotides agree with TRBD2. Germline values: CDR1 SGHRS, CDR2 YFSETQ. This CDR3 has 18 residues. The V gene end was trimmed by 3 bases and the J gene end by 0 bases; junction bases not matched to a gene: 11. For the CDR3, the DNA is TGCGCCAGCAGCTGGGGTAGGGGACTAGCGGCGATCTCCTACGAGCAGTACTTC. Encoded protein: CASSWGRGLAAISYEQYF.

This clone has just a few counts. The V call is TRBV30, the J call TRBJ1-2; TRBD1 matches at 9 bases. Germline CDR1 and CDR2: GTSNPN and SVGIG (reference sequence). The CDR3 loop spans 12 amino acids. Trimming took 7 bases from V and 7 from J; bases not matched to a gene: 7. The CDR3 reads CAYRDRATGYTF. The CDR3 region has the DNA TGTGCCTACCGGGACAGGGCCACTGGCTACACCTTC.

This clone was detected a few times. The chain joins TRBV5-1 to TRBJ2-1; possibly TRBD2 for D (6 bases). V lost 2 bases, J lost 6 bases, and 12 bases lay in between. This CDR3 spans 14 amino acids. CDR1 is SGHRS and CDR2 is YFSETQ in the germline V gene. The CDR3 reads CASSLIVGGNEQFF. DNA of the CDR3: TGCGCCAGCAGCTTAATTGTGGGGGGCAATGAGCAGTTCTTC.

The chain combines TRBV7-9 with TRBJ2-2; D may be TRBD2 (5 bases). This CDR3 has 15 residues. Trimming cost V 0 bases and J 4 bases, with 9 bases left between them. Germline CDR1 and CDR2: SEHNR and FQNEAQ (reference sequence). CDR3 residues: CASSLALRVTGELFF. The CDR3 coding sequence is TGTGCCAGCAGCTTAGCGTTGAGGGTCACCGGGGAGCTGTTTTTT.

This clone came up many times. V and J are TRBV30 and TRBJ1-4, with D possibly matching TRBD1 (6 bases). This CDR3 has 14 residues. Trimming removed 5 bases from V and 1 base from J, with 11 bases in between. Germline V gives CDR1 GTSNPN, CDR2 SVGIG (reference sequence). The DNA for the CDR3 is TGTGCCTGGGCGTCGACAGGAACTAATGAAAAACTGTTTTTT. Its translation: CAWASTGTNEKLFF.

The chain links TRBV18 to TRBJ1-6; TRBD1 might be the D (5 bases). The CDR3 is made up of 13 amino acids. In germline, CDR1 is KGHSH, CDR2 LQKENI. The V end was cut by 3 bases, the J end by 7 bases, with 7 bases between. CDR3 sequence: CASSPDKNSPLHF. CDR3 nucleotide sequence: TGTGCCAGCTCACCGGACAAAAATTCACCCCTCCACTTT.

The chain carries TRBV5-1 and TRBJ2-7; 8 nucleotides align to TRBD2. The V segment lost 1 base and the J segment 1 base; nucleotides outside the gene matches: 10. The CDR3 is 17 residues long. From germline, CDR1 is SGHRS and CDR2 YFSETQ. CDR3 sequence: CASSLSLRGGISYEQYF. The DNA for the CDR3 is TGCGCCAGCAGCTTGAGTTTACGCGGGGGGATATCCTACGAGCAGTACTTC.

The chain combines TRBV5-8 with TRBJ2-6, with D possibly being TRBD1 (5 bases). The CDR3 covers 15 residues. Trimming stripped 7 bases from V and 1 base from J, with 12 bases between. The germline V gene has CDR1 SGHTS and CDR2 YDEGEE. The DNA of the CDR3 is TGTGCCAGCTCCAAGGGGTGGTCTGGGGCCAACGTCCTGACTTTC. Translation: CASSKGWSGANVLTF.

This clone was seen a few times. The V and J genes are TRBV2 and TRBJ2-2; D perhaps matches TRBD2 (5 bases). This CDR3 comprises 13 residues. V shed 5 bases and J shed 2 bases, with 6 bases lying between them. Germline CDR1 and CDR2: SNHLY and FYNNEI. CDR3 nucleotides: TGTGCCAGCAGTCGGGATAACACCGGGGAGCTGTTTTTT. This sequence encodes CASSRDNTGELFF.